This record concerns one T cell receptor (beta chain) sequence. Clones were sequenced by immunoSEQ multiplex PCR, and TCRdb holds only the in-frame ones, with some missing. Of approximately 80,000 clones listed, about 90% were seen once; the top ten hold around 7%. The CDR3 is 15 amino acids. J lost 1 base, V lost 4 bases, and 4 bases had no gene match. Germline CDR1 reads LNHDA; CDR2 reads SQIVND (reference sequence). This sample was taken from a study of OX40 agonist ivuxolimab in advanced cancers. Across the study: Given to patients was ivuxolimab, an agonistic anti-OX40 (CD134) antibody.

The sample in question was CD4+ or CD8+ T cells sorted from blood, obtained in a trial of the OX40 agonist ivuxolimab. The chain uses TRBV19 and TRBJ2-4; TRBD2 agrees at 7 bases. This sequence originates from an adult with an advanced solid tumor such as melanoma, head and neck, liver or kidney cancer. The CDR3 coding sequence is TGTGCCAGTAGTACGGGGGGTGGGGCCAAAAACATTCAGTACTTC. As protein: CASSTGGGAKNIQYF.